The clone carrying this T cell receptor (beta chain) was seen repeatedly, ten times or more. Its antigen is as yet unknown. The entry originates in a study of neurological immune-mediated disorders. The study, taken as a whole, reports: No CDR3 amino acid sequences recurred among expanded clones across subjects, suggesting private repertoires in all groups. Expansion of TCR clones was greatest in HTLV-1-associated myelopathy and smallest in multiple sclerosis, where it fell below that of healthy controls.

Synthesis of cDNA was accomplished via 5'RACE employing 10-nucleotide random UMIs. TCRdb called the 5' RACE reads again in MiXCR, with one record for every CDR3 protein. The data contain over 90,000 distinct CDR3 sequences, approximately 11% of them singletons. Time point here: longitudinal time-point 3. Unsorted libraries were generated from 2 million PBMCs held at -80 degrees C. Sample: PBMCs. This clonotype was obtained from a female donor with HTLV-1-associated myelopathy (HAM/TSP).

CDR3: CASTSVGSYNSPLHF. CDR3 DNA: TGTGCCAGCACCTCCGTGGGCTCCTATAATTCACCCCTCCACTTT. The chain combines TRBV28 with TRBJ1-6; no clear D gene. The CDR3 contains 15 residues. V shed 7 bases and J shed 0 bases, with 10 bases lying between them. Germline lookup yields CDR1 MDHEN and CDR2 SYDVKM.